This T cell receptor beta chain is from a study of response to subunit inactivated influenza vaccine. As to this clonotype: Its antigen is still unknown.

The CDR3 sequence is 13 residues long. The germline V gene has CDR1 SGHRS and CDR2 YFSETQ. With 3 bases removed from V and 6 bases from J, the gap between germline ends came to 12 bases. Overall study results and limits: The authors offered the suggestion that each seasonal influenza vaccination recruits few new T cells.

TCRdb processed the RT-PCR reads anew with MiXCR; each CDR3 protein has one entry. This sample has over 800,000 distinct CDR3 sequences, with approximately 22% found just once. The receptor was derived from a man between 50 and 59 years old who received an inactivated influenza vaccine. The sequences come from PBMCs from blood, collected about 5 days after vaccination. V usage is TRBV5-1 and J usage is TRBJ1-1; the D is unclear. The CDR3 coding sequence is TGCGCCAGCAGCTCCTTACCCGGGGCTGAAGCTTTCTTT. This translates into CASSSLPGAEAFF.